Each of the 5 T cell receptor beta chains below was sequenced from the same sample in a study of cytomegalovirus exposure and HLA in healthy donors. Data came from immunoSEQ multiplex PCR; TCRdb stores just in-frame clones and leaves some out. The sample shows 120,000 or so clones, about 84% of them seen only once. Source material: PBMCs. The receptor source for this set is a woman aged 25 to 39 in good health and CMV-seronegative.

The chain employs TRBV25-1 and TRBJ1-2; D possibly corresponds to TRBD1 (5 bases). V dropped 6 bases and J dropped 4 bases, with 27 bases sitting between them. CDR1 and CDR2 (germline): MGHDK, SYGVNS. The CDR3 loop spans 18 amino acids. This CDR3 is CASRGPLPGDGITYGYTF. For the CDR3, the DNA is TGTGCCAGCAGGGGGCCTCTCCCGGGAGACGGGATTACCTATGGCTACACCTTC.

The chain carries TRBV12-5 and TRBJ1-6; D may be TRBD1 (5 bases). There are 16 residues in the CDR3. Germline V gene data show CDR1 as LGHNT and CDR2 as FRNRAP. Trimming stripped 1 base from V and 7 bases from J, with 14 bases between. The CDR3 spells CASGLAVTGANSPLHF. DNA of the CDR3: TGTGCTAGTGGTTTGGCGGTAACAGGAGCAAATTCACCCCTCCACTTT.

The chain uses TRBV29-1 and TRBJ2-1; TRBD1 agrees at 7 bases. In germline, CDR1 is SQVTM, CDR2 ANQGSEA. This CDR3 has 16 residues. V shed 5 bases and J 3 bases; nucleotides not matched to a gene: 13. In nucleotides, the CDR3 is TGCAGCGTTACCGGAAAACAGGGGAACTACTACAATGAGCAGTTCTTC. Its protein product is CSVTGKQGNYYNEQFF.

The chain combines TRBV9 with TRBJ2-1, with TRBD2 identical over 10 bases. Germline V gene lookup returns CDR1 SGDLS and CDR2 YYNGEE. The CDR3 runs 17 residues. J gave up 10 bases and V 0 bases, and 13 bases lay outside the gene matches. The CDR3 protein is CASSVANGLAGAGEQFF. CDR3 in DNA: TGTGCCAGCAGCGTAGCTAATGGCCTAGCGGGGGCCGGGGAGCAGTTCTTC.

The chain employs TRBV11-3 and TRBJ1-1; D uncertain. Trimming took off 0 bases at V and 3 bases at J, with 8 bases between the two ends. Germline loops: CDR1 SGHNT, CDR2 YENEEA. This CDR3 has 14 residues. For the CDR3, the DNA is TGTGCCAGCAGCTTAGATCAGGTACACACTGAAGCTTTCTTT. This sequence encodes CASSLDQVHTEAFF.